A selection of T cell receptor beta chains follows, all from one sample in a study of T cell responses to AZD1222 COVID-19 vaccine. The repertoire was sequenced with immunoSEQ multiplex PCR; TCRdb's copy has only in-frame clones and lacks some. Here the sample spans 150,000 to 200,000 clones, 88% being singletons. The material sequenced was peripheral blood, taken on day 0 of AZD1222 vaccination. These receptors all come from an adult in good health. CDR3s include the opening cysteine and the closing phenylalanine or tryptophan. Each record gives: V gene, D gene, J gene, clone size, CDR3 protein, CDR3 DNA. A D gene is named only where the DNA matches it firmly. Size values are once, few and many counts, or a class for expanded clones, and some rows have none.

V gene: TRBV14
D gene: NA
J gene: TRBJ2-1
clone size: NA
CDR3 protein: CASSQDSDYAKFF
CDR3 DNA: TGTGCCAGCAGCCAAGATAGCGACTACGCCAAGTTCTTC

V gene: TRBV28
D gene: NA
J gene: TRBJ1-2
clone size: NA
CDR3 protein: CASSFRSAYGYTF
CDR3 DNA: TGTGCCAGCAGTTTCCGGTCAGCCTATGGCTACACCTTC

V gene: TRBV9
D gene: NA
J gene: TRBJ2-1
clone size: once
CDR3 protein: CASSVGRSSYNEQFF
CDR3 DNA: TGTGCCAGCAGCGTAGGAAGGAGCTCCTACAATGAGCAGTTCTTC

V gene: TRBV28
D gene: NA
J gene: TRBJ1-1
clone size: NA
CDR3 protein: CASSPGQREAFF
CDR3 DNA: TGTGCCAGCAGTCCAGGACAGCGTGAAGCTTTCTTT

V gene: TRBV11-3
D gene: NA
J gene: TRBJ1-1
clone size: NA
CDR3 protein: CASSLEGTGEAFF
CDR3 DNA: TGTGCCAGCAGCTTAGAAGGAACAGGTGAAGCTTTCTTT

V gene: TRBV19
D gene: TRBD2
J gene: TRBJ2-6
clone size: NA
CDR3 protein: CASSFGTSGKSGANVLTF
CDR3 DNA: TGTGCCAGTAGTTTCGGGACTAGCGGGAAGTCTGGGGCCAACGTCCTGACTTTC

V gene: TRBV6-6
D gene: NA
J gene: TRBJ1-2
clone size: NA
CDR3 protein: CASSPTGGGPGGYTF
CDR3 DNA: TGTGCCAGCAGTCCTACGGGTGGGGGTCCGGGTGGCTACACCTTC

V gene: TRBV30
D gene: TRBD1
J gene: TRBJ1-2
clone size: NA
CDR3 protein: CAWSQGGYGYTF
CDR3 DNA: TGTGCCTGGAGTCAGGGGGGCTATGGCTACACCTTC

V gene: TRBV20-1
D gene: NA
J gene: TRBJ1-5
clone size: NA
CDR3 protein: CSARVGQPQHF
CDR3 DNA: TGCAGTGCCAGGGTTGGCCAGCCCCAGCATTTT

V gene: TRBV30
D gene: NA
J gene: TRBJ1-5
clone size: NA
CDR3 protein: CAWRDGYSNQPQHF
CDR3 DNA: TGTGCCTGGAGGGACGGATATAGCAATCAGCCCCAGCATTTT

V gene: TRBV10-2
D gene: TRBD1
J gene: TRBJ1-6
clone size: NA
CDR3 protein: CASSESDRGWNSPLHF
CDR3 DNA: TGCGCCAGCAGTGAGTCCGACAGGGGCTGGAATTCACCCCTCCACTTT

V gene: TRBV11-3
D gene: NA
J gene: TRBJ2-1
clone size: NA
CDR3 protein: CASSRVHNEQFF
CDR3 DNA: TGTGCCAGCAGCCGGGTACACAATGAGCAGTTCTTC

V gene: TRBV19
D gene: TRBD2
J gene: TRBJ2-1
clone size: once
CDR3 protein: CASNLAGLNNEQFF
CDR3 DNA: TGTGCCAGTAACCTAGCGGGGTTAAACAATGAGCAGTTCTTC

V gene: TRBV28
D gene: NA
J gene: TRBJ2-1
clone size: NA
CDR3 protein: CATHELGTRNNEQFF
CDR3 DNA: TGTGCCACTCACGAACTCGGGACTCGCAACAATGAGCAGTTCTTC

V gene: TRBV10-3
D gene: NA
J gene: TRBJ1-2
clone size: NA
CDR3 protein: CAIRSEGMENYGYTF
CDR3 DNA: TGTGCCATCAGGTCCGAGGGGATGGAAAACTATGGCTACACCTTC

V gene: TRBV6-6
D gene: TRBD1
J gene: TRBJ1-6
clone size: NA
CDR3 protein: CASTDTPDRINSPLHF
CDR3 DNA: TGTGCCAGCACCGACACCCCGGACAGGATAAATTCACCCCTCCACTTT

V gene: TRBV18
D gene: TRBD1
J gene: TRBJ1-2
clone size: NA
CDR3 protein: CASSPGTVYGYTF
CDR3 DNA: TGTGCCAGCTCACCAGGGACAGTCTATGGCTACACCTTC

V gene: TRBV6-2/TRBV6-3
D gene: NA
J gene: TRBJ2-3
clone size: NA
CDR3 protein: CASSYQGRNTQYF
CDR3 DNA: TGTGCCAGCAGTTATCAGGGCAGAAATACGCAGTATTTT

V gene: TRBV5-4
D gene: NA
J gene: TRBJ2-1
clone size: NA
CDR3 protein: CASSLNGFSGEQFF
CDR3 DNA: TGTGCCAGCAGCTTGAATGGGTTTTCGGGTGAGCAGTTCTTC

V gene: TRBV7-3
D gene: TRBD2
J gene: TRBJ2-3
clone size: NA
CDR3 protein: CASSQVGGQDTQYF
CDR3 DNA: TGTGCCAGCAGTCAGGTGGGAGGGCAAGATACGCAGTATTTT

V gene: TRBV28
D gene: NA
J gene: TRBJ1-4
clone size: NA
CDR3 protein: CASRVRRGLREKLFF
CDR3 DNA: TGTGCCAGCAGAGTGCGACGAGGGTTGAGGGAAAAACTGTTTTTT

V gene: TRBV2
D gene: NA
J gene: TRBJ2-3
clone size: NA
CDR3 protein: CASRYTDTQYF
CDR3 DNA: TGTGCCAGCAGGTACACGGATACGCAGTATTTT

V gene: TRBV6-2/TRBV6-3
D gene: NA
J gene: TRBJ2-3
clone size: once
CDR3 protein: CASSAAPDTQYF
CDR3 DNA: TGTGCCAGCAGTGCAGCACCAGATACGCAGTATTTT

V gene: TRBV19
D gene: NA
J gene: TRBJ1-4
clone size: many
CDR3 protein: CASSPRRQVQNEKLFF
CDR3 DNA: TGTGCCAGTAGTCCAAGACGACAGGTACAAAATGAAAAACTGTTTTTT

V gene: TRBV3-1/TRBV3-2
D gene: NA
J gene: TRBJ2-5
clone size: NA
CDR3 protein: CASSQVMETQYF
CDR3 DNA: TGTGCCAGCAGCCAAGTAATGGAGACCCAGTACTTC

V gene: TRBV7-9
D gene: NA
J gene: TRBJ2-1
clone size: NA
CDR3 protein: CASSLETSTNEQFF
CDR3 DNA: TGTGCCAGCAGCTTAGAGACTAGTACCAATGAGCAGTTCTTC